This T cell receptor (beta chain) originates from a study of cytomegalovirus exposure and HLA in healthy donors. General study points: Most of the TCR beta V segments (in an earlier analysis) were productive either about 87% or about 30% of the time.

Regarding this clone: The antigen remains unidentified.

The CDR3 is 14 residues long. The germline CDR1 and CDR2 sequences are LNHDA and SQIVND (reference sequence). V lost 8 bases to trimming and J lost 5 bases; unmatched junction nucleotides: 8. Primers for the PCR totalled 60 Vbeta and 13 Jbeta. Some clones are missing from TCRdb's copy, which holds only in-frame ones; the method was immunoSEQ multiplex PCR. The sample shows about 170,000 clones, around 83% of them seen only once. The sample consisted of PBMCs. This chain links TRBV19 with TRBJ1-5; 8 nucleotides match TRBD1. The TCR sequence derives from a man aged 30 to 39 in good health and CMV-seropositive. CDR3 in amino acids: CASADRVRDQPQHF. The CDR3 DNA follows: TGTGCCAGTGCGGACAGGGTTCGCGATCAGCCCCAGCATTTT.